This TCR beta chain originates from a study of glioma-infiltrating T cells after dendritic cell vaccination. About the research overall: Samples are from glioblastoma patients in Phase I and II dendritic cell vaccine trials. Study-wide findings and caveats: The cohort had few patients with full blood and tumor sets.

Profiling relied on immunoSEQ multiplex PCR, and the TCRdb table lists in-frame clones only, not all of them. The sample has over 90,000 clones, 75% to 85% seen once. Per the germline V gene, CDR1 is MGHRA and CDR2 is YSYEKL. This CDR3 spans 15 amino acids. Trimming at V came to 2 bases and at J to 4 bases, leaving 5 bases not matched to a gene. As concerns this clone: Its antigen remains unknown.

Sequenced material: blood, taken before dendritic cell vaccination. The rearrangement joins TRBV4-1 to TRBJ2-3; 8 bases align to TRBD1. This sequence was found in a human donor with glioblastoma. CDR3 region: CASSQPIQGADTQYF. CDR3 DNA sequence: TGCGCCAGCAGCCAACCGATACAGGGGGCAGATACGCAGTATTTT.